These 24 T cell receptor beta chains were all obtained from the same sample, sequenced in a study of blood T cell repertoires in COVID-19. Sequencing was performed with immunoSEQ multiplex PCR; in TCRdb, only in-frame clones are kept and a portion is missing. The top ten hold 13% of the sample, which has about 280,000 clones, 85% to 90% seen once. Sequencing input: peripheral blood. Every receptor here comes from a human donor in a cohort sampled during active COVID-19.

CDR3 nucleotides: TGTGCCAGCTCACCTGGAAGCGGGATGTACGAGCAGTACTTC. Encoded protein: CASSPGSGMYEQYF. The rearrangement joins TRBV18 to TRBJ2-7; 7 bases fit TRBD2. Germline CDR1 is KGHSH and CDR2 is LQKENI. The junction had 6 bases not matched to a gene; V was cut back by 3 bases and J by 4 bases. The CDR3 loop spans 14 amino acids.

The CDR3 here is CASRGLAQGTDTQYF. In nucleotides, the CDR3 is TGTGCCAGCAGAGGACTAGCGCAAGGCACAGATACGCAGTATTTT. The rearrangement joins TRBV6-6 to TRBJ2-3; 9 nucleotides line up with TRBD2. V gave up 6 bases and J gave up 1 base; unmatched junction bases: 5. The CDR3 contains 15 residues. The germline V gene has CDR1 MNHNY and CDR2 SVGAGI (reference sequence).

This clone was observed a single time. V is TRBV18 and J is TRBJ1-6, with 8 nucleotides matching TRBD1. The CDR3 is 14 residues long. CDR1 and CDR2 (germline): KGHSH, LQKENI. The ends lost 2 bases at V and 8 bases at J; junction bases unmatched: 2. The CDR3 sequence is CASSPGDRYSPLHF. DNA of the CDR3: TGTGCCAGCTCACCAGGGGACAGGTATTCACCCCTCCACTTT.

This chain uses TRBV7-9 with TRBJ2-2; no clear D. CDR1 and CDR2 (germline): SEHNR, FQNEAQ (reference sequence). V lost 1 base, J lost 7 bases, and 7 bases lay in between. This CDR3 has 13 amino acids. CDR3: CASSLVQIGELFF. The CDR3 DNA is TGTGCCAGCAGCTTAGTACAGATCGGGGAGCTGTTTTTT.

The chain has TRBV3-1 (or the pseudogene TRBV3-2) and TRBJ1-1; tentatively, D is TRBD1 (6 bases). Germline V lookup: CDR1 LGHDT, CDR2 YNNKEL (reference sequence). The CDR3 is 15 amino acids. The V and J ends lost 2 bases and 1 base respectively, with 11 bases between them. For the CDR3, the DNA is TGTGCCAGCAGCCAATTTGACAGGCGGAACACTGAAGCTTTCTTT. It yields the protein CASSQFDRRNTEAFF.

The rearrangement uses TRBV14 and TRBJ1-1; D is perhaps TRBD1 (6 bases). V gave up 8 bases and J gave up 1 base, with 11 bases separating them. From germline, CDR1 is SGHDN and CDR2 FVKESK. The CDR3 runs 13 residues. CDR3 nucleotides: TGTGCCAGCGGGAGGGGACAGAACACTGAAGCTTTCTTT. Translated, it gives CASGRGQNTEAFF.

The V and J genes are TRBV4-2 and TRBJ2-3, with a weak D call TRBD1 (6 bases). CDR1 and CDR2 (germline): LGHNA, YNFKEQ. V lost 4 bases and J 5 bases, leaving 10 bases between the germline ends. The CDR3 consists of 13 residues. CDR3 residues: CASSLSGVDTQYF. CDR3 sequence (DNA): TGTGCCAGCAGCCTTTCAGGGGTAGATACGCAGTATTTT.

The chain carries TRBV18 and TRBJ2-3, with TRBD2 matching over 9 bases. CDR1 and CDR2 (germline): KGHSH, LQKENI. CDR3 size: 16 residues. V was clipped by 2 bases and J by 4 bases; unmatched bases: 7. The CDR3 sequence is CASSPSSGIRSDTQYF. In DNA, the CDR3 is TGTGCCAGCTCACCATCTAGCGGGATCAGGTCAGATACGCAGTATTTT. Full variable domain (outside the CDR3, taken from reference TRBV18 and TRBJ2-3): NAGVMQNPRHLVRRRGQEARLRCSPMKGHSHVYWYRQLPEEGLKFMVYLQKENIIDESGMPKERFSAEFPKEGPSILRIQQVVRGDSAAYFCASSPSSGIRSDTQYFGPGTRLTVL.

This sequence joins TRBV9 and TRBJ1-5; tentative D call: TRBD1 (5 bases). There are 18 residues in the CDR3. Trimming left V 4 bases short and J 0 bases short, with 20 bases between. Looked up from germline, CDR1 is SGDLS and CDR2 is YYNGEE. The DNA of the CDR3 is TGTGCCAGCAGCCGGGGGGGTTATTTTGGGGATAGCAATCAGCCCCAGCATTTT. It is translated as CASSRGGYFGDSNQPQHF.

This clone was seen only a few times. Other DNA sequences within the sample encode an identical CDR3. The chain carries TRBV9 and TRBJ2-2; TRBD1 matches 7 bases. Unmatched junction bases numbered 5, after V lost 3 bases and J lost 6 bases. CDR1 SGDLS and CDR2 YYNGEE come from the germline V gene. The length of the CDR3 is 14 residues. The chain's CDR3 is CASSAGGRAGELFF. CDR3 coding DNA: TGTGCCAGCAGCGCAGGGGGTCGGGCCGGGGAGCTGTTTTTT.

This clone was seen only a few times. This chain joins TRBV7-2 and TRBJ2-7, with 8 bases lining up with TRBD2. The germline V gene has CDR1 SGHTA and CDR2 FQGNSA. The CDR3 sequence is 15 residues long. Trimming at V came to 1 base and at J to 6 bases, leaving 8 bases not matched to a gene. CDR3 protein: CASSLVGLGIGEQYF. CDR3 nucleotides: TGTGCCAGCAGCTTAGTGGGACTAGGGATCGGCGAGCAGTACTTC.

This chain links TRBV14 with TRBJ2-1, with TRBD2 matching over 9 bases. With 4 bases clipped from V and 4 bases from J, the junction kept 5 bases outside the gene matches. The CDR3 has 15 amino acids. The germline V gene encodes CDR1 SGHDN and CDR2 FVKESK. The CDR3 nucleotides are TGTGCCAGCAGCCGCGGGAGGGCCTTTTACAATGAGCAGTTCTTC. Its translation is CASSRGRAFYNEQFF.

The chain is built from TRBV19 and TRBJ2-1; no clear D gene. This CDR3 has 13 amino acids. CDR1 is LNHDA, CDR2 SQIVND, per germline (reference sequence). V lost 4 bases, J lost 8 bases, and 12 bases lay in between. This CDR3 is CASSTHRLDEQFF. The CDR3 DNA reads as TGTGCCAGTAGTACTCATCGCTTAGATGAGCAGTTCTTC. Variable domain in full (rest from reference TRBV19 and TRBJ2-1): DGGITQSPKYLFRKEGQNVTLSCEQNLNHDAMYWYRQDPGQGLRLIYYSQIVNDFQKGDIAEGYSVSREKKESFPLTVTSAQKNPTAFYLCASSTHRLDEQFFGPGTRLTVL.

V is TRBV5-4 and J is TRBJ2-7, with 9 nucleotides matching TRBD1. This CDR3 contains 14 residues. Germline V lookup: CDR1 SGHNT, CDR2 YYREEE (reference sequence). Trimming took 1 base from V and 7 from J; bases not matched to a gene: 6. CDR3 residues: CASSLWTGAGEQYF. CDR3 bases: TGTGCCAGCAGCTTGTGGACAGGGGCAGGGGAGCAGTACTTC.

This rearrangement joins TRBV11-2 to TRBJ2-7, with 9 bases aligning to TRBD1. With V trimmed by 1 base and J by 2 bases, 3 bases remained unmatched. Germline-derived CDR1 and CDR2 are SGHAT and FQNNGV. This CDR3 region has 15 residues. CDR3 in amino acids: CASSLAGQGPYEQYF. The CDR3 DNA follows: TGTGCCAGCAGCTTAGCGGGACAGGGCCCCTACGAGCAGTACTTC. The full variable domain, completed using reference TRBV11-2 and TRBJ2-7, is EAGVAQSPRYKIIEKRQSVAFWCNPISGHATLYWYQQILGQGPKLLIQFQNNGVVDDSQLPKDRFSAERLKGVDSTLKIQPAKLEDSAVYLCASSLAGQGPYEQYFGPGTRLTVT.

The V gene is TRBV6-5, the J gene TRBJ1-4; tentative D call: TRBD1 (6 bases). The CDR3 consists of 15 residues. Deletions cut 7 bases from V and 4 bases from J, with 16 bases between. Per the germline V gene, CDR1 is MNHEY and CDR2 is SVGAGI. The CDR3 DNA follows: TGTGCCAGCACCACGGCGGGGGCGGGTAATGAAAAACTGTTTTTT. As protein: CASTTAGAGNEKLFF.

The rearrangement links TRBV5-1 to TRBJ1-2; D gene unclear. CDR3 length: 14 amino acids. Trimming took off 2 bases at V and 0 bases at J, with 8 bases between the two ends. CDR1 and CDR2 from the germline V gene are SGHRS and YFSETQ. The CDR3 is CASSFFSSNYGYTF. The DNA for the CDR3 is TGCGCCAGCAGCTTTTTTTCTTCTAACTATGGCTACACCTTC.

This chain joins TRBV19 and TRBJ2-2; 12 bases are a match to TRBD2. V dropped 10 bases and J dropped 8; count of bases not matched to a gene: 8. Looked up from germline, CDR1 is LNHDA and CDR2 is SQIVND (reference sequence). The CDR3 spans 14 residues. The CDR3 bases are TGTGCCACCTCGGGACTAGCGGGCCGTGGGGAGCTGTTTTTT. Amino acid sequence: CATSGLAGRGELFF. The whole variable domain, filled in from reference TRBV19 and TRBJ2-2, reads DGGITQSPKYLFRKEGQNVTLSCEQNLNHDAMYWYRQDPGQGLRLIYYSQIVNDFQKGDIAEGYSVSREKKESFPLTVTSAQKNPTAFYLCATSGLAGRGELFFGEGSRLTVL.

The CDR3 bases are TGTGCCACCAGTGACCCCGGGGTTGGGAATCAGCCCCAGCATTTT. Translation gives CATSDPGVGNQPQHF. V and J are TRBV24-1 and TRBJ1-5; D remains ambiguous. The V gene's germline CDR1 is KGHDR and CDR2 SFDVKD. The CDR3 contains 15 residues. Trimming removed 4 bases from V and 4 bases from J, with 13 bases in between.

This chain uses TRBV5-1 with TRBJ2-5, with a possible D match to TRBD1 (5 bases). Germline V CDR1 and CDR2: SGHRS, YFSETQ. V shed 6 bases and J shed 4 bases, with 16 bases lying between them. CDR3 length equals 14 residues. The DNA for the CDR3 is TGCGCCAGCAAAAGGGGTCGCCAACCAGAGACCCAGTACTTC. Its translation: CASKRGRQPETQYF.

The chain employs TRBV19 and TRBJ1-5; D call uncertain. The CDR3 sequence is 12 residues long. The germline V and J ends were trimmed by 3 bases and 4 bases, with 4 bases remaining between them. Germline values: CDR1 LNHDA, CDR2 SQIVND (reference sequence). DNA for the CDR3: TGTGCCAGTAGTATCTTGAATCAGCCCCAGCATTTT. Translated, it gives CASSILNQPQHF. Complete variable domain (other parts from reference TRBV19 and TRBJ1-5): DGGITQSPKYLFRKEGQNVTLSCEQNLNHDAMYWYRQDPGQGLRLIYYSQIVNDFQKGDIAEGYSVSREKKESFPLTVTSAQKNPTAFYLCASSILNQPQHFGDGTRLSIL.

CDR3: CATEGSRTYNEQFF. In DNA form, the CDR3 reads TGTGCCACCGAAGGGAGTAGGACCTACAATGAGCAGTTCTTC. This chain uses TRBV15 with TRBJ2-1; the D gene is possibly TRBD2 (5 bases). CDR1 and CDR2 (germline): LNHNV, YYDKDF (reference sequence). The length of the CDR3 is 14 residues. The germline V and J ends were trimmed by 8 bases and 2 bases, with 13 bases remaining between them.

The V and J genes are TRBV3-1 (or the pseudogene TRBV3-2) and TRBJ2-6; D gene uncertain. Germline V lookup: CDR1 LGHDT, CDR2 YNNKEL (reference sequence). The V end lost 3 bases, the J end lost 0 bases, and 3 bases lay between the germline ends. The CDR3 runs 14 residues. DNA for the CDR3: TGTGCCAGCAGCCAGGCCTCTGGGGCCAACGTCCTGACTTTC. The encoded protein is CASSQASGANVLTF.

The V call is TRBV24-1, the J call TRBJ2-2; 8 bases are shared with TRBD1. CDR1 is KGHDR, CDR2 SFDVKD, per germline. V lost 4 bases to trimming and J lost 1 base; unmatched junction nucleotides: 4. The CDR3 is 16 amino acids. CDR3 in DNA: TGTGCCACCAGTGACCCAGGGACAGGGAACACCGGGGAGCTGTTTTTT. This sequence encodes CATSDPGTGNTGELFF.